The 25 T cell receptor beta chains below were found in one sample sequenced in a study of graft-versus-host responses after intestinal transplantation. Profiling relied on immunoSEQ multiplex PCR, and the TCRdb table lists in-frame clones only, not all of them. The data hold under 40,000 clones, with over 85% observed a single time. The sample was PBMCs, taken 16 days after intestinal transplant. The receptors stem from a human patient who received an intestinal transplant, so some T cells may come from the graft donor.

The chain combines TRBV4-3 with TRBJ2-2; D not certain. Germline V gene sequence: CDR1 LGHNA, CDR2 YSLEER. V was trimmed by 5 bases and J by 1 base, leaving 11 bases between them. The CDR3 loop spans 15 amino acids. The CDR3 DNA follows: TGCGCCAGCAGCTCAAAGGTACAGAACACCGGGGAGCTGTTTTTT. Translating gives CASSSKVQNTGELFF.

The chain has TRBV30 and TRBJ2-3; weak D call: TRBD2 (6 bases). Germline-derived CDR1 and CDR2 are GTSNPN and SVGIG (reference sequence). This CDR3 is built from 15 residues. The germline V and J ends were trimmed by 0 bases and 5 bases, with 15 bases remaining between them. CDR3: CAWSVRGDSGDTQYF. The CDR3 DNA reads as TGTGCCTGGAGTGTACGCGGGGATTCGGGAGATACGCAGTATTTT.

V and J are TRBV30 and TRBJ2-1, with 15 nucleotides matching TRBD2. The CDR3 runs 20 residues. J was trimmed by 2 bases and V by 2 bases; bases with no gene match: 13. In germline, CDR1 is GTSNPN, CDR2 SVGIG (reference sequence). CDR3 bases: TGTGCCTGGAGTCGAGGAGTAGGACTAGCGGGAGGGAGCGCCTACAATGAGCAGTTCTTC. This gives the protein CAWSRGVGLAGGSAYNEQFF.

CDR3 DNA sequence: TGTGCCAGCAGCTTAGGGCTAGCGGGCTCTAACCTTATCCCCGGGGAGCTGTTTTTT. This encodes CASSLGLAGSNLIPGELFF. This chain connects TRBV7-3 to TRBJ2-2, with TRBD2 matching 8 bases. V lost 2 bases to trimming and J lost 6 bases; unmatched junction nucleotides: 17. CDR1 SGHTA and CDR2 FQGTGA come from the germline V gene. The CDR3 totals 19 residues.

The CDR3 region has the DNA TGTGCCAGCACGGGAGTTGGAAACACCGGGGAGCTGTTTTTT. Protein: CASTGVGNTGELFF. The chain has TRBV7-9 and TRBJ2-2; possibly TRBD2 for D (6 bases). The CDR3 is made up of 14 amino acids. Trimming removed 7 bases at V and 2 bases at J, with 11 bases between. Germline CDR1 SEHNR, CDR2 FQNEAQ (reference sequence).

This rearrangement joins TRBV28 to TRBJ1-1, with D hard to call. Germline V gives CDR1 MDHEN, CDR2 SYDVKM. V lost 3 bases and J lost 2, with 19 bases in between. The CDR3 length is 17 residues. In DNA form, the CDR3 reads TGTGCCAGCAGTTTTTCGCCAAAGGGAAGCCAAAACACTGAAGCTTTCTTT. Its translation is CASSFSPKGSQNTEAFF.

The chain combines TRBV9 with TRBJ2-7; weak D call: TRBD2 (6 bases). Germline V gene lookup returns CDR1 SGDLS and CDR2 YYNGEE. The V gene lost 5 bases and the J gene lost 2 bases, with 14 bases spanning the gap. The CDR3 has 14 amino acids. CDR3 residues: CASSLASTPYEQYF. The CDR3 region has the DNA TGTGCCAGCAGTCTAGCGAGTACCCCCTACGAGCAGTACTTC.

The chain links TRBV27 to TRBJ1-1, with unresolved D. Per germline, CDR1 MNHEY and CDR2 SMNVEV (reference sequence). V was clipped by 5 bases and J by 0 bases, with 19 bases between them. This CDR3 region has 17 residues. The CDR3 coding sequence is TGTGCCAGCAGTGGACCGACACCGAGGACTGTGAACACTGAAGCTTTCTTT. The encoded protein is CASSGPTPRTVNTEAFF.

V usage is TRBV4-1 and J usage is TRBJ1-3; D is undetermined. Germline V lookup: CDR1 MGHRA, CDR2 YSYEKL. Trimming removed 0 bases at V and 0 bases at J, with 6 bases between. The CDR3 covers 15 residues. The CDR3 loop is CASSQEADSGNTIYF. In DNA form, the CDR3 reads TGCGCCAGCAGCCAAGAGGCCGACTCTGGAAACACCATATATTTT.

J is TRBJ2-7 and V is TRBV30; D is undetermined. This CDR3 is built from 13 residues. Germline V gene sequence: CDR1 GTSNPN, CDR2 SVGIG (reference sequence). V was trimmed by 0 bases and J by 5 bases, leaving 11 bases between them. CDR3 loop: CAWSVNSRDEQYF. CDR3 DNA: TGTGCCTGGAGTGTTAACTCCCGCGACGAGCAGTACTTC. The full variable domain, in which reference TRBV30 and TRBJ2-7 provide the parts outside the CDR3, is SQTIHQWPATLVQPVGSPLSLECTVEGTSNPNLYWYRQAAGRGLQLLFYSVGIGQISSEVPQNLSASRPQDRQFILSSKKLLLSDSGFYLCAWSVNSRDEQYFGPGTRLTVT.

This clone was recorded only once. This sequence joins TRBV7-8 and TRBJ2-7; no definite D call. The V end lost 5 bases, the J end lost 0 bases, and 8 bases lay between the germline ends. CDR1 and CDR2 (germline): SGHVS, FQNEAQ. CDR3 length: 13 amino acids. The chain's CDR3 is CASSRVGSYEQYF. CDR3 sequence (DNA): TGTGCCAGCAGCAGAGTTGGCTCCTACGAGCAGTACTTC.

The V call is TRBV13, the J call TRBJ2-1, with 9 bases fitting TRBD2. V was pared by 3 bases and J by 6 bases, with 9 bases of the junction left unmatched. Germline V gives CDR1 PRHDT, CDR2 FYEKMQ (reference sequence). The CDR3 loop spans 16 amino acids. The CDR3 region has the DNA TGTGCCAGCAGCTTCTCCGGGACTAGCAAATCCAATGAGCAGTTCTTC. Residues: CASSFSGTSKSNEQFF.

This sequence joins TRBV28 and TRBJ1-3; no clear D gene. The V end lost 4 bases, the J end lost 4 bases, and 11 bases lay between the germline ends. The CDR3 has 14 amino acids. Germline V gene lookup returns CDR1 MDHEN and CDR2 SYDVKM. The CDR3 here is CASSSSLVGNTIYF. CDR3 coding DNA: TGTGCCAGCAGTTCCTCCCTAGTCGGAAACACCATATATTTT.

This clone came up once. The rearrangement uses TRBV11-1 and TRBJ2-3; no clear D gene. Germline V lookup: CDR1 SGHAT, CDR2 FQDESV (reference sequence). The CDR3 runs 12 residues. Deletions cut 1 base from V and 6 bases from J, with 5 bases between. CDR3 in amino acids: CASSLVEDTQYF. The CDR3 DNA reads as TGTGCCAGCAGCTTAGTCGAGGATACGCAGTATTTT.

The chain links TRBV1 to TRBJ2-1; the DNA was not compared with TRBD2, the D call given in the table. TRBV1 is designated a pseudogene. CDR3 length: 15 residues. This chain's CDR3 is CTSSPSVAPYNEQFF. In DNA form, the CDR3 reads TGCACCAGCAGCCCCTCGGTAGCCCCCTACAATGAGCAGTTCTTC.

This clone showed up just once. The V and J genes are TRBV11-2 and TRBJ2-7, with a tentative D call TRBD1 (6 bases). The ends were cut back, 5 bases at V and 0 bases at J, with 17 bases in the middle. The germline V gene has CDR1 SGHAT and CDR2 FQNNGV. CDR3 size: 16 residues. This CDR3 is CASSGPETGSSYEQYF. The CDR3 DNA is TGTGCCAGCAGCGGTCCCGAGACAGGAAGCTCCTACGAGCAGTACTTC. The full variable domain, in which reference TRBV11-2 and TRBJ2-7 provide the parts outside the CDR3, is EAGVAQSPRYKIIEKRQSVAFWCNPISGHATLYWYQQILGQGPKLLIQFQNNGVVDDSQLPKDRFSAERLKGVDSTLKIQPAKLEDSAVYLCASSGPETGSSYEQYFGPGTRLTVT.

V and J are TRBV19 and TRBJ2-5; the match to TRBD1 covers 12 bases. Judging by the DNA end, TRBJ2-7 fits better; the J call may be wrong. CDR1 is LNHDA and CDR2 is SQIVND in the germline V gene (reference sequence). This CDR3 has 14 amino acids. CDR3 sequence: CASRAGQGADEQYF. The CDR3 DNA follows: TGTGCCAGTAGAGCGGGACAGGGGGCCGACGAGCAGTACTTC.

J is TRBJ2-7 and V is TRBV7-8; 9 positions match TRBD2. Germline V CDR1 and CDR2: SGHVS, FQNEAQ. Losses at the gene ends were 5 bases for V and 3 bases for J; bases not matched to a gene: 5. CDR3 length equals 14 residues. CDR3 DNA: TGTGCCAGCAGCCAGGGACTAGCTCTCTACGAGCAGTACTTC. Translation gives CASSQGLALYEQYF.

About this clone: The same CDR3 arises from other DNA sequences in this sample as well. This chain links TRBV9 with TRBJ2-3; no clear D gene. The CDR3 consists of 15 residues. Germline V gene lookup returns CDR1 SGDLS and CDR2 YYNGEE. V lost 4 bases to trimming and J lost 0 bases, with 12 bases between them. The CDR3 loop is CASSPEVYSTDTQYF. The CDR3 region has the DNA TGTGCCAGCAGCCCCGAGGTATATAGCACAGATACGCAGTATTTT.

V usage is TRBV2 and J usage is TRBJ2-5, with TRBD1 matching 8 bases. The germline gives CDR1 SNHLY, CDR2 FYNNEI. This CDR3 has 15 amino acids. V dropped 6 bases and J dropped 6; count of bases not matched to a gene: 12. This CDR3 is CASSDLDREGKTQYF. The CDR3 DNA reads as TGTGCCAGCAGCGATTTGGACAGGGAAGGGAAGACCCAGTACTTC.

The gene calls are TRBV2 and TRBJ2-1; D is unclear. The CDR3 runs 13 residues. CDR1 and CDR2 (germline): SNHLY, FYNNEI. Deletions cut 7 bases from V and 3 bases from J, with 10 bases between. CDR3 residues: CASTRTDYNEQFF. Here the CDR3 DNA reads TGTGCCAGCACCAGAACCGACTACAATGAGCAGTTCTTC.

The rearrangement links TRBV15 to TRBJ2-2; D call uncertain. The CDR3 contains 17 residues. V gave up 0 bases and J gave up 1 base, with 12 bases separating them. Germline CDR1 is LNHNV and CDR2 is YYDKDF (reference sequence). The CDR3 DNA follows: TGTGCCACCAGCAGAGATCGTGTTGTCTGGAACACCGGGGAGCTGTTTTTT. Residues: CATSRDRVVWNTGELFF. Together with reference TRBV15 and TRBJ2-2, the CDR3 gives the full variable domain: DAMVIQNPRYQVTQFGKPVTLSCSQTLNHNVMYWYQQKSSQAPKLLFHYYDKDFNNEADTPDNFQSRRPNTSFCFLDIRSPGLGDTAMYLCATSRDRVVWNTGELFFGEGSRLTVL.

The chain uses TRBV19 and TRBJ2-1; 10 positions agree with TRBD2. CDR3 length equals 16 residues. CDR1 and CDR2 (germline): LNHDA, SQIVND (reference sequence). J was trimmed by 3 bases and V by 5 bases; bases with no gene match: 7. The CDR3, as DNA: TGTGCCAGTAGTCTGGTTACTAGCGGGAACTACAATGAGCAGTTCTTC. Residues: CASSLVTSGNYNEQFF.

The CDR3 region is CASSFGGEETQYF. CDR3 sequence (DNA): TGTGCCAGCAGCTTTGGGGGGGAAGAGACCCAGTACTTC. The V and J genes are TRBV7-2 and TRBJ2-5, with 7 bases that match TRBD2. Looked up from germline, CDR1 is SGHTA and CDR2 is FQGNSA. This CDR3 contains 13 residues. V was pared by 3 bases and J by 3 bases, with 1 base of the junction left unmatched.

This clone showed up just once. The chain joins TRBV4-2 to TRBJ2-3; no clear D gene. There are 15 residues in the CDR3. Germline lookup yields CDR1 LGHNA and CDR2 YNFKEQ. V was shortened by 5 bases and J by 0 bases, with 12 bases between the two germline ends. The CDR3 here is CASSARHSSTDTQYF. CDR3 nucleotides: TGTGCCAGCAGCGCCCGACACTCTAGCACAGATACGCAGTATTTT.